This passage covers 27 T cell receptor beta chains from one sample sequenced in a study of T cells in Graves' hyperthyroidism and ophthalmopathy. Authors of the study amplified TCR beta CDR3 regions from RNA transcripts. During a first-round RT-PCR of the TCR CDR3, the HTBI primer set was used. TCRdb recomputed calls from the multiplex PCR reads with MiXCR, one row per CDR3 protein. The table has under 350,000 distinct CDR3 sequences, around 25% seen once. Sequencing was carried out using blood. Every receptor here comes from a man aged 35-49 years with Graves' hyperthyroidism that later progressed to Graves' ophthalmopathy.

The table lists this clonotype with many counts. This chain uses TRBV19 with TRBJ2-7; 7 bases match TRBD2. Germline CDR1 and CDR2: LNHDA and SQIVND (reference sequence). This CDR3 region has 15 residues. V trimming: 3 bases; J trimming: 0 bases; junction bases outside the gene matches: 5. In DNA form, the CDR3 reads TGTGCCAGTAGTATCCGGGACTATTACTCCTACGAGCAGTACTTC. This gives the protein CASSIRDYYSYEQYF.

This clonotype was seen many times. CDR3 nucleotides: TGCAGTGCTAGGAGGGACTATGGCTACACCTTC. It is translated as CSARRDYGYTF. The V and J genes are TRBV20-1 and TRBJ1-2; D not certain. The CDR3 extends over 11 amino acids. In germline, CDR1 is DFQATT, CDR2 SNEGSKA (reference sequence). V was trimmed by 3 bases and J by 3 bases, leaving 5 bases between them.

At least ten counts were recorded for this clonotype. The rearrangement uses TRBV7-3 and TRBJ1-1; D not certain. Per germline, CDR1 SGHTA and CDR2 FQGTGA. V was pared by 6 bases and J by 8 bases, with 13 bases between. This CDR3 comprises 12 residues. The CDR3 sequence: CASSPDRGEAFF. The CDR3 bases are TGTGCCAGCAGTCCCGACCGGGGAGAAGCTTTCTTT.

The chain couples TRBV20-1 to TRBJ2-7; TRBD2 is a possible D gene (6 bases). Between the trimmed V and J ends, which lost 5 bases and 5 bases, there was a span of 25 bases. The germline CDR1 and CDR2 sequences are DFQATT and SNEGSKA (reference sequence). CDR3 size: 16 residues. As DNA, the CDR3 is TGCAGTGCTCCTCCCGTCGGTGGGAGGTCGGGCGACGAGCAGTACTTC. Its translation: CSAPPVGGRSGDEQYF.

This clonotype was seen repeatedly, ten times or more. The rearrangement joins TRBV24-1 to TRBJ2-5; no reliable D call. The V and J ends lost 4 bases and 2 bases respectively, with 7 bases between them. Looked up from germline, CDR1 is KGHDR and CDR2 is SFDVKD. This CDR3 comprises 13 residues. DNA for the CDR3: TGTGCCACCAGTGACTCCTGGCAAGAGACCCAGTACTTC. Translation gives CATSDSWQETQYF.

This clonotype was picked up many times. The V gene is TRBV6-1, the J gene TRBJ1-2; a possible D gene is TRBD1 (5 bases). Germline loops: CDR1 MNHNS, CDR2 SASEGT. There are 15 residues in the CDR3. Trimming pared 6 bases from V and 4 bases from J, leaving 18 bases between. The CDR3, as DNA: TGTGCCAGCAGACCAACCCCAGACAGAACCTATGGCTACACCTTC. Translated, it gives CASRPTPDRTYGYTF.

This clonotype has only a few counts. A read error is possible here, since a much larger clone lies one base away. The V call is TRBV14, the J call TRBJ2-7, with TRBD2 matching over 9 bases. Trimming removed 8 bases from V and 3 bases from J; junction bases left unmatched: 8. CDR1 SGHDN and CDR2 FVKESK come from the germline V gene. This CDR3 comprises 14 residues. Here the CDR3 reads CASCTGLAYYEQYF. The CDR3 DNA is TGTGCCAGCTGCACGGGACTAGCTTACTACGAGCAGTACTTC. The full variable domain, rest sourced from reference TRBV14 and TRBJ2-7, is EAGVTQFPSHSVIEKGQTVTLRCDPISGHDNLYWYRRVMGKEIKFLLHFVKESKQDESGMPNNRFLAERTGGTYSTLKVQPAELEDSGVYFCASCTGLAYYEQYFGPGTRLTVT.

At least ten counts were recorded for this clonotype. The V and J genes are TRBV29-1 and TRBJ2-5; D not certain. The CDR3 covers 11 residues. CDR1 SQVTM and CDR2 ANQGSEA come from the germline V gene. The V gene lost 2 bases and the J gene lost 6 bases, with 7 bases spanning the gap. CDR3 in amino acids: CSVESAKTQYF. DNA for the CDR3: TGCAGCGTTGAAAGCGCGAAGACCCAGTACTTC.

The chain combines TRBV2 with TRBJ2-7, with TRBD1 matching 8 bases. CDR3 length: 15 amino acids. Germline V gene data show CDR1 as SNHLY and CDR2 as FYNNEI. The J segment lost 3 bases and the V segment lost 4 bases, leaving 8 bases of the junction unmatched. CDR3 residues: CASSAGPDRVYEQYF. The CDR3, as DNA: TGTGCCAGCAGTGCGGGCCCGGACAGGGTCTACGAGCAGTACTTC.

J is TRBJ1-2 and V is TRBV4-2; the match to TRBD1 covers 9 bases. CDR1 is LGHNA, CDR2 YNFKEQ, per germline. This CDR3 has 15 residues. The junction had 7 bases not matched to a gene; V was cut back by 0 bases and J by 8 bases. The CDR3 reads CASSQDLGTGGGYTF. As DNA, the CDR3 is TGTGCCAGCAGCCAAGATCTGGGAACAGGGGGCGGCTACACCTTC.

In this sample, this clonotype turned up many times. The V gene is TRBV6-5, the J gene TRBJ1-2, with a possible D match to TRBD1 (5 bases). Germline V gene data show CDR1 as MNHEY and CDR2 as SVGAGI. V was shortened by 10 bases and J by 6 bases, with 12 bases between the two germline ends. The CDR3 runs 11 residues. The CDR3 bases are TGTGCCACCTCTCGGGGGAATGGCTACACCTTC. Protein sequence: CATSRGNGYTF.

The genes are TRBV4-1 and TRBJ1-6; D is unclear. The CDR3 contains 15 residues. Germline CDR1 is MGHRA and CDR2 is YSYEKL. V was trimmed by 0 bases and J by 0 bases, leaving 3 bases between them. CDR3 sequence reads: CASSQEDSYNSPLHF. For the CDR3, the DNA is TGCGCCAGCAGCCAAGAAGACTCCTATAATTCACCCCTCCACTTT.

This clonotype occurred a few times. V gene TRBV15 combines with J gene TRBJ1-1; tentative D call: TRBD1 (6 bases). Germline values: CDR1 LNHNV, CDR2 YYDKDF (reference sequence). Trimming pared 2 bases from V and 1 base from J, leaving 11 bases between. The CDR3 length is 15 residues. The CDR3, as DNA: TGTGCCACCAGCAGAAGCGGACAGACGAACACTGAAGCTTTCTTT. Translating gives CATSRSGQTNTEAFF.

A note on this clonotype: The junction does not match germline at one end; this may be a read error. The chain uses TRBV28 and TRBJ1-1; no firm D call. This CDR3 is built from 16 residues. The germline CDR1 and CDR2 sequences are MDHEN and SYDVKM. CDR3 bases: TGTGCCAGCAGTTTAGATAGGAGCCATCTGAACACTGGAGCTTTCTTT. Protein sequence: CASSLDRSHLNTGAFF.

This clonotype came up many times. V is TRBV3-1 and J is TRBJ1-1; D is possibly TRBD1 (5 bases). The CDR3 consists of 13 residues. The V end was cut by 0 bases, the J end by 11 bases, with 13 bases between. Germline V gives CDR1 LGHDT, CDR2 YNNKEL (reference sequence). This CDR3 is CASSQEATRGAFF. The CDR3 DNA is TGTGCCAGCAGCCAAGAGGCCACGCGGGGGGCTTTCTTT.

The chain combines TRBV13 with TRBJ2-5, with TRBD2 identical over 11 bases. The germline V gene encodes CDR1 PRHDT and CDR2 FYEKMQ (reference sequence). The CDR3 contains 16 residues. The V segment lost 5 bases and the J segment 0 bases; nucleotides outside the gene matches: 5. The CDR3: CASSPGLAANQETQYF. The CDR3 bases are TGTGCCAGCAGCCCGGGACTAGCGGCCAACCAAGAGACCCAGTACTTC.

At least ten counts were recorded for this clonotype. The chain joins TRBV11-2 to TRBJ2-7, with 8 positions matching TRBD2. Germline assignment: CDR1 SGHAT and CDR2 FQNNGV. This CDR3 has 14 residues. V shed 7 bases, J shed 7 bases, and the junction held 12 bases outside the gene matches. Here the CDR3 reads CASTTLWAGGEQYF. The CDR3 nucleotides read TGTGCCAGCACCACCCTTTGGGCGGGAGGAGAGCAGTACTTC.

This clonotype was recorded only once. The rearrangement uses TRBV20-1 and TRBJ1-2; D is uncertain. Trimming stripped 0 bases from V and 7 bases from J, with 6 bases between. Germline CDR1 reads DFQATT; CDR2 reads SNEGSKA (reference sequence). The CDR3 length is 11 residues. The CDR3 coding sequence is TGCAGTGCTAGAGAAAACGGTGGCTACACCTTC. This translates into CSARENGGYTF.

This clonotype was counted ten times or more. V is TRBV2 and J is TRBJ1-4; TRBD1 matches 8 bases. V was pared by 6 bases and J by 7 bases, with 10 bases of the junction left unmatched. This CDR3 region has 15 residues. Germline CDR1 and CDR2: SNHLY and FYNNEI. The CDR3, as DNA: TGTGCCAGCAGGTTTCAGGGGGCGAGTGGTGAAAAACTGTTTTTT. Translated, it gives CASRFQGASGEKLFF.

This clonotype appeared many times. The chain recombines TRBV29-1 with TRBJ2-7; 7 bases line up with TRBD1. This CDR3 has 11 amino acids. The germline V gene has CDR1 SQVTM and CDR2 ANQGSEA. V shed 5 bases and J 6 bases; nucleotides not matched to a gene: 4. CDR3 residues: CSVYRGREQYF. DNA of the CDR3: TGCAGCGTTTACAGGGGTCGCGAGCAGTACTTC.

This clonotype was recorded many times. This chain joins TRBV12-3 or TRBV12-4 and TRBJ2-2; 7 bases fit TRBD2. The CDR3 sequence is 13 residues long. Losses at the gene ends were 7 bases for V and 7 bases for J; bases not matched to a gene: 6. Written as DNA, the CDR3 is TGTGCCAGCACCGAATGGGGGGGCGGGGAGCTGTTTTTT. This codes for CASTEWGGGELFF.

This clonotype was seen many times. V gene TRBV7-9 combines with J gene TRBJ2-7, with a tentative D call TRBD2 (5 bases). CDR3 size: 14 residues. The germline V and J ends were trimmed by 5 bases and 5 bases, with 16 bases remaining between them. Germline V gene data show CDR1 as SEHNR and CDR2 as FQNEAQ (reference sequence). CDR3 sequence: CASSPPRTSHEQYF. As DNA, the CDR3 is TGTGCCAGCAGCCCCCCGAGGACTTCTCACGAGCAGTACTTC.

This clonotype has a count of ten or more. This rearrangement joins TRBV2 to TRBJ1-1; D perhaps matches TRBD1 (5 bases). Germline CDR1 reads SNHLY; CDR2 reads FYNNEI. Trimming removed 6 bases from V and 0 bases from J, with 14 bases in between. The CDR3 runs 15 residues. The CDR3 is CASRATTVMNTEAFF. DNA for the CDR3: TGTGCCAGCAGAGCCACGACAGTCATGAACACTGAAGCTTTCTTT.

V usage is TRBV6-2 or TRBV6-3 and J usage is TRBJ2-7; TRBD2 agrees at 7 bases. In germline, CDR1 is MNHEY, CDR2 SVGEGT. The CDR3 covers 13 residues. Germline trimming cut 2 bases from V and 9 bases from J; bases unmatched to any gene: 7. CDR3 sequence (DNA): TGTGCCAGCAGTTACGGGTTGCGGGAGTGGCAGTACTTC. Protein product: CASSYGLREWQYF.

A few counts support this clonotype. The rearrangement uses TRBV30 and TRBJ2-7; 8 bases agree with TRBD2. The CDR3 runs 15 residues. Germline CDR1 is GTSNPN and CDR2 is SVGIG (reference sequence). V lost 3 bases to trimming and J lost 3 bases; unmatched junction nucleotides: 10. The CDR3, as DNA: TGTGCCTGGAGCCCGGGGGGGGTCCTACGCTACGAGCAGTACTTC. It yields the protein CAWSPGGVLRYEQYF.

This rearrangement joins TRBV6-2 or TRBV6-3 to TRBJ1-1, with D possibly being TRBD1 (5 bases). CDR1 and CDR2 from the germline V gene are MNHEY and SVGEGT. The germline V and J ends were trimmed by 4 bases and 7 bases, with 16 bases remaining between them. The CDR3 is 14 residues long. The CDR3 is CASSSRVRQFEAFF. CDR3 DNA sequence: TGTGCCAGCAGTTCCAGGGTGCGGCAGTTTGAAGCTTTCTTT.

The chain combines TRBV5-1 with TRBJ2-2, with 10 positions matching TRBD1. The germline CDR1 and CDR2 sequences are SGHRS and YFSETQ. Trimming removed 3 bases from V and 4 bases from J; junction bases left unmatched: 6. This CDR3 has 16 amino acids. The CDR3 DNA sequence: TGCGCCAGCAGCTCGGCGACAGGGGGCGGCACCGGGGAGCTGTTTTTT. Translating gives CASSSATGGGTGELFF.